Sequencing of this T cell receptor (beta chain) was carried out in a study of naive and memory T cell subsets. The treatment: skin biopsy from PPD injection site in Mantoux-positive individual. A UMI-containing oligonucleotide was joined by 3' ligation to the TCR cDNA template. This clonotype was seen many times. The antigen is unknown. General study points: Tuberculin site TCR excess was interpreted as type IV hypersensitivity infiltration. Potentially, T cell activation and differentiation skew this RNA-based measurement.

Four PCR rounds used nested alpha and beta constant region primers plus the SP2 primer. TCRdb ran MiXCR on the UMI-ligation and nested PCR reads and lists one entry per CDR3 protein. In the table there are tens of thousands of distinct CDR3 sequences, 8% to 13% of which are singletons. CDR1 and CDR2 from the germline V gene are PRHDT and FYEKMQ (reference sequence). The CDR3 is made up of 15 amino acids. Trimming shortened V by 4 bases and J by 2 bases, and 15 bases separated the two germline ends. The sample in question was skin, obtained from a tuberculin skin test site. The sequence was collected from an adult in good health. The gene calls are TRBV13 and TRBJ2-7, with unresolved D. CDR3 loop: CASSSATELTYEQYF. The CDR3 DNA reads as TGTGCCAGCAGCTCCGCCACAGAGCTGACCTACGAGCAGTACTTC. Based on the CDR3 plus reference TRBV13 and TRBJ2-7, the full variable domain is AAGVIQSPRHLIKEKRETATLKCYPIPRHDTVYWYQQGPGQDPQFLISFYEKMQSDKGSIPDRFSAQQFSDYHSELNMSSLELGDSALYFCASSSATELTYEQYFGPGTRLTVT.